These 27 T cell receptor beta chains were sequenced from one sample in a study of OX40 agonist ivuxolimab in advanced cancers. Sequencing used immunoSEQ multiplex PCR; TCRdb keeps in-frame clones, though not all of them. The sample holds approximately 89,000 clones, around 90% seen once. This material consisted of CD4+ or CD8+ T cells sorted from blood, taken in a trial of the OX40 agonist ivuxolimab. The origin of the receptors is an adult with an advanced solid tumor such as melanoma, head and neck, liver or kidney cancer.

The CDR3 region is CASSLAASANEQFF. The CDR3 DNA reads TGTGCCAGCAGCTTAGCGGCTAGCGCCAATGAGCAGTTCTTC. The J gene is TRBJ2-1, the V gene TRBV7-2, with D possibly being TRBD2 (6 bases). In germline, CDR1 is SGHTA, CDR2 FQGNSA. The CDR3 runs to 14 residues. Trimming removed 0 bases at V and 6 bases at J, with 9 bases between.

The chain combines TRBV7-2 with TRBJ2-3; no reliable D call. The CDR3 spans 15 residues. Germline loops: CDR1 SGHTA, CDR2 FQGNSA. The ends were cut back, 1 base at V and 5 bases at J, with 13 bases in the middle. CDR3 residues: CASSLEGRPIDTQYF. As DNA, the CDR3 is TGTGCCAGCAGCTTAGAGGGCCGCCCAATAGATACGCAGTATTTT.

V usage is TRBV9 and J usage is TRBJ2-1; a possible D gene is TRBD1 (6 bases). CDR1 is SGDLS, CDR2 YYNGEE, per germline. V was pared by 4 bases and J by 8 bases, with 25 bases between. CDR3 size: 17 residues. The DNA for the CDR3 is TGTGCCAGCAGCCCATTCTGGGGGCTAGAGGGCGGGTATGAGCAGTTCTTC. It specifies CASSPFWGLEGGYEQFF. The full variable domain, rest sourced from reference TRBV9 and TRBJ2-1, is DSGVTQTPKHLITATGQRVTLRCSPRSGDLSVYWYQQSLDQGLQFLIQYYNGEERAKGNILERFSAQQFPDLHSELNLSSLELGDSALYFCASSPFWGLEGGYEQFFGPGTRLTVL.

The V and J genes are TRBV18 and TRBJ2-3; TRBD2 aligns across 12 bases. Trimming removed 1 base from V and 0 bases from J; junction bases left unmatched: 2. Germline V gives CDR1 KGHSH, CDR2 LQKENI. The CDR3 has 17 residues. CDR3 nucleotide sequence: TGTGCCAGCTCACCACTTGGGACTAGCGGGAGCACAGATACGCAGTATTTT. Its translation is CASSPLGTSGSTDTQYF. Combining the CDR3 with reference TRBV18 and TRBJ2-3 gives the whole variable domain NAGVMQNPRHLVRRRGQEARLRCSPMKGHSHVYWYRQLPEEGLKFMVYLQKENIIDESGMPKERFSAEFPKEGPSILRIQQVVRGDSAAYFCASSPLGTSGSTDTQYFGPGTRLTVL.

The V gene is TRBV9, the J gene TRBJ2-1; D not resolved. The CDR3 is 14 residues long. Germline loops: CDR1 SGDLS, CDR2 YYNGEE. V lost 4 bases to trimming and J lost 3 bases, with 11 bases between them. CDR3 sequence reads: CASSPGGVYNEQFF. The CDR3 DNA follows: TGTGCCAGCAGCCCGGGTGGGGTCTACAATGAGCAGTTCTTC.

This chain connects TRBV7-6 to TRBJ2-2; D unresolved. Looked up from germline, CDR1 is SGHVS and CDR2 is FNYEAQ. The CDR3 extends over 16 amino acids. With 5 bases removed from V and 3 bases from J, the gap between germline ends came to 16 bases. CDR3 nucleotide sequence: TGTGCCAGCAGCCCCCTATCGGACGGAGACACCGGGGAGCTGTTTTTT. Protein product: CASSPLSDGDTGELFF.

The chain uses TRBV11-2 and TRBJ1-3; a weak D match, TRBD1 (5 bases). The germline V gene encodes CDR1 SGHAT and CDR2 FQNNGV. CDR3 length equals 16 residues. With 1 base removed from V and 4 bases from J, the gap between germline ends came to 14 bases. In DNA, the CDR3 is TGTGCCAGCAGCTTAGGGGATCCCGGGACCGGAAACACCATATATTTT. It translates to CASSLGDPGTGNTIYF.

This chain connects TRBV7-9 to TRBJ1-2; weak D call: TRBD1 (5 bases). Germline loops: CDR1 SEHNR, CDR2 FQNEAQ (reference sequence). CDR3 length: 12 residues. V lost 5 bases and J 3 bases, leaving 7 bases between the germline ends. CDR3 residues: CASSLQDYGYTF. CDR3 nucleotide sequence: TGTGCCAGCAGCCTACAGGACTATGGCTACACCTTC.

The CDR3 sequence is CASSQQGRNTEAFF. The DNA of the CDR3 is TGCGCCAGCAGCCAACAGGGGAGGAACACTGAAGCTTTCTTT. V usage is TRBV5-1 and J usage is TRBJ1-1, with 7 positions matching TRBD1. With 4 bases clipped from V and 1 base from J, the junction kept 4 bases outside the gene matches. The CDR3 loop spans 14 amino acids. Germline V gene lookup returns CDR1 SGHRS and CDR2 YFSETQ.

This rearrangement joins TRBV14 to TRBJ1-1, with D maybe TRBD1 (5 bases). This CDR3 is 14 amino acids long. Germline V gene data show CDR1 as SGHDN and CDR2 as FVKESK. V was cut by 0 bases and J by 0 bases, with 5 bases left in between. CDR3 protein: CASSQETVNTEAFF. CDR3 coding DNA: TGTGCCAGCAGCCAAGAGACAGTGAACACTGAAGCTTTCTTT.

The chain uses TRBV27 and TRBJ2-7; D unclear. V gave up 3 bases and J gave up 0 bases, with 12 bases separating them. The CDR3 spans 15 residues. CDR1 and CDR2 (germline): MNHEY, SMNVEV (reference sequence). CDR3 amino acids: CASSFKADRSYEQYF. The CDR3 nucleotides read TGTGCCAGCAGTTTTAAGGCGGACCGCTCCTACGAGCAGTACTTC.

The chain links TRBV6-6 to TRBJ2-5; 9 bases map to TRBD2. J lost 2 bases, V lost 7 bases, and 5 bases had no gene match. Germline loops: CDR1 MNHNY, CDR2 SVGAGI (reference sequence). The CDR3 covers 14 residues. This CDR3 reads CASTTSGLQETQYF. The CDR3 DNA reads as TGTGCCAGCACTACTAGCGGGCTACAAGAGACCCAGTACTTC.

The chain has TRBV28 and TRBJ1-2; weak D call: TRBD1 (5 bases). Germline V gene sequence: CDR1 MDHEN, CDR2 SYDVKM. The germline V and J ends were trimmed by 6 bases and 4 bases, with 24 bases remaining between them. The CDR3 spans 17 residues. The CDR3 sequence is CASSSTSGTPRSYGYTF. CDR3 DNA: TGTGCCAGCAGCTCCACATCCGGGACCCCCCGGTCCTATGGCTACACCTTC.

This chain joins TRBV30 and TRBJ2-7, with TRBD2 matching over 11 bases. Germline CDR1 is GTSNPN and CDR2 is SVGIG (reference sequence). Losses at the gene ends were 0 bases for V and 3 bases for J; bases not matched to a gene: 4. CDR3 size: 15 residues. CDR3 DNA sequence: TGTGCCTGGAGTGTGGCGACTAGCGGGATCTACGAGCAGTACTTC. Translated: CAWSVATSGIYEQYF. Together with reference TRBV30 and TRBJ2-7, the CDR3 gives the full variable domain: SQTIHQWPATLVQPVGSPLSLECTVEGTSNPNLYWYRQAAGRGLQLLFYSVGIGQISSEVPQNLSASRPQDRQFILSSKKLLLSDSGFYLCAWSVATSGIYEQYFGPGTRLTVT.

The chain has TRBV10-1 and TRBJ2-1; 11 bases map to TRBD1. With 5 bases clipped from V and 6 bases from J, the junction kept 3 bases outside the gene matches. The CDR3 consists of 14 residues. In germline, CDR1 is WNHNN, CDR2 SYGVQD (reference sequence). DNA for the CDR3: TGCGCCAGCAGTTGGGACAGGGGGGCCAATGAGCAGTTCTTC. Protein product: CASSWDRGANEQFF.

This CDR3 reads CASSLAGASTDTQYF. DNA for the CDR3: TGTGCCAGCAGTCTAGCGGGAGCTAGCACAGATACGCAGTATTTT. The chain carries TRBV6-1 and TRBJ2-3, with TRBD2 identical over 10 bases. Germline CDR1 and CDR2: MNHNS and SASEGT. Germline trimming cut 5 bases from V and 0 bases from J; bases unmatched to any gene: 2. There are 15 residues in the CDR3.

The genes are TRBV6-6 and TRBJ1-2; D gene unclear. There are 14 residues in the CDR3. From germline, CDR1 is MNHNY and CDR2 SVGAGI (reference sequence). Trimming stripped 2 bases from V and 1 base from J, with 8 bases between. As DNA, the CDR3 is TGTGCCAGCAGTTACGGAGAGAATAACTATGGCTACACCTTC. Translated: CASSYGENNYGYTF.

This chain uses TRBV18 with TRBJ1-5; 10 nucleotides agree with TRBD1. Germline CDR1 reads KGHSH; CDR2 reads LQKENI. The CDR3 runs to 14 residues. Losses at the gene ends were 4 bases for V and 6 bases for J; bases not matched to a gene: 3. CDR3: CASSLGQGGQPQHF. In DNA, the CDR3 is TGTGCCAGCTCACTAGGACAGGGGGGTCAGCCCCAGCATTTT.

The CDR3 sequence is CASSLGGTGGEKLFF. For the CDR3, the DNA is TGTGCCAGCAGCTTGGGGGGGACAGGGGGAGAAAAACTGTTTTTT. This chain uses TRBV5-4 with TRBJ1-4; 11 nucleotides line up with TRBD1. CDR1 is SGHNT and CDR2 is YYREEE in the germline V gene (reference sequence). The V segment lost 0 bases and the J segment 8 bases; nucleotides outside the gene matches: 3. The CDR3 has 15 residues.

The rearrangement uses TRBV5-4 and TRBJ1-3; D perhaps matches TRBD1 (5 bases). The CDR3 consists of 15 residues. Germline CDR1 reads SGHNT; CDR2 reads YYREEE (reference sequence). V was pared by 1 base and J by 0 bases, with 8 bases between. This CDR3 reads CASSLQGPSGNTIYF. The CDR3, as DNA: TGTGCCAGCAGCTTGCAGGGCCCCTCTGGAAACACCATATATTTT. Together with reference TRBV5-4 and TRBJ1-3, the CDR3 gives the full variable domain: ETGVTQSPTHLIKTRGQQVTLRCSSQSGHNTVSWYQQALGQGPQFIFQYYREEENGRGNFPPRFSGLQFPNYSSELNVNALELDDSALYLCASSLQGPSGNTIYFGEGSWLTVV.

The CDR3 nucleotides are TGTGCCAGCAGCCCCCGTTGGGGCGGGGATAGGGCCGGGGAGCTGTTTTTT. It specifies CASSPRWGGDRAGELFF. The rearrangement joins TRBV7-2 to TRBJ2-2; a possible D gene is TRBD2 (6 bases). This CDR3 has 17 residues. Germline V gene data show CDR1 as SGHTA and CDR2 as FQGNSA. The V gene lost 5 bases and the J gene lost 6 bases, with 22 bases spanning the gap.

The chain is built from TRBV6-1 and TRBJ2-2; TRBD1 is a possible D gene (5 bases). The germline CDR1 and CDR2 sequences are MNHNS and SASEGT. V was cut by 6 bases and J by 7 bases, with 18 bases left in between. This CDR3 has 15 amino acids. The CDR3 loop is CASSLTGPAFGELFF. The CDR3 DNA follows: TGTGCCAGCAGCTTAACAGGACCGGCCTTCGGGGAGCTGTTTTTT.

The chain employs TRBV18 and TRBJ2-1; 13 positions match TRBD2. The V gene end was trimmed by 3 bases and the J gene end by 6 bases; junction bases not matched to a gene: 5. Germline values: CDR1 KGHSH, CDR2 LQKENI. This CDR3 has 16 amino acids. CDR3 DNA sequence: TGTGCCAGCTCACCGCCGGGACTAGCGGGAAGCAATGAGCAGTTCTTC. This codes for CASSPPGLAGSNEQFF.

The chain joins TRBV7-9 to TRBJ2-5; 11 bases map to TRBD1. The CDR3 length is 16 residues. The germline gives CDR1 SEHNR, CDR2 FQNEAQ (reference sequence). Losses at the gene ends were 5 bases for V and 5 bases for J; bases not matched to a gene: 10. The CDR3 DNA reads TGTGCCAGCAGCCCTACCGCCGGGACAGGGGGGGAGACCCAGTACTTC. Amino acids: CASSPTAGTGGETQYF.

This chain joins TRBV19 and TRBJ2-1; D remains unclear. The CDR3 covers 14 residues. Germline lookup yields CDR1 LNHDA and CDR2 SQIVND (reference sequence). V lost 3 bases and J lost 7, with 13 bases in between. As DNA, the CDR3 is TGTGCCAGTAGTATTGCTTCATTGAGTAATGAGCAGTTCTTC. It yields the protein CASSIASLSNEQFF.

J is TRBJ2-1 and V is TRBV9; the match to TRBD2 covers 8 bases. This CDR3 region has 16 residues. V lost 3 bases, J lost 0 bases, and 5 bases stayed unmatched. From germline, CDR1 is SGDLS and CDR2 YYNGEE. CDR3 region: CASSDREGSSYNEQFF. As DNA, the CDR3 is TGTGCCAGCAGCGACCGGGAGGGGAGCTCCTACAATGAGCAGTTCTTC.

This clone was counted once. V gene TRBV6-5 combines with J gene TRBJ2-5; tentatively, D is TRBD2 (5 bases). Germline V gene lookup returns CDR1 MNHEY and CDR2 SVGAGI. Trimming stripped 6 bases from V and 4 bases from J, with 18 bases between. The CDR3 has 15 residues. The CDR3 here is CASRPGEILGETQYF. DNA of the CDR3: TGTGCCAGCAGACCTGGGGAGATCCTAGGAGAGACCCAGTACTTC.